The 27 T cell receptor beta chains given below trace back to one sample, sequenced in a study (dated by TCRdb to between 2014 and 2017). Preparation of the library involved multiplex PCR. The listed sequencing device is Ion Torrent PGM. For the approximately 24-patient analysis, adaptor-ligated barcode primers were used to amplify TRBV12-4/TRBJ1-2 clonotypes. TCRdb cleaned the public reads at Q25 with fastp, built clones with MiXCR and kept in-frame beta chains. Rows matching on CDR3 protein sequence are summarized as one entry with the most common DNA and genes. The sample table shows some 880 distinct CDR3 sequences, and about 3.4% are seen once. Of the sample, around 27% falls within the top ten clones. Sequenced input: naive CD4+ T cells sorted from blood. The cell subset or site label corresponds to: naive CD4+ T cells, CD4+CD45RA+CD25-. The receptors shown here come from a female donor with breast cancer.

By frequency in the sample, this clonotype is medium-sized. This chain uses TRBV12-3 or TRBV12-4 with TRBJ1-2, with a tentative D call TRBD1 (5 bases). The germline V and J ends were trimmed by 5 bases and 5 bases, with 9 bases remaining between them. This CDR3 spans 12 amino acids. The CDR3 here is CASSPDRYGYTF. CDR3 sequence (DNA): TGTGCCAGCAGTCCAGACAGATATGGCTACACCTTC.

This clonotype is judged large. The CDR3 DNA reads TGTGCCAGCAGTTTTGGGTGGGACTATGGCTACACCTTC. Protein: CASSFGWDYGYTF. This chain connects TRBV12-3 or TRBV12-4 to TRBJ1-2; no clear D gene. The CDR3 sequence is 13 residues long. V lost 3 bases and J lost 3, with 8 bases in between.

By its share, this clonotype is medium-sized. CDR3 sequence: CASATGTGYTF. DNA of the CDR3: TGTGCCAGTGCTACAGGGACGGGCTACACCTTC. The genes are TRBV12-3 or TRBV12-4 and TRBJ1-2; perhaps TRBD1 as D (6 bases). V dropped 9 bases and J dropped 8 bases, with 13 bases sitting between them. The CDR3 totals 11 residues.

This clonotype is judged medium-sized (0.01 to 0.1%). The CDR3 loop is CASSLAGVRGYGYTF. The CDR3 bases are TGTGCCAGCAGTTTGGCAGGGGTTCGTGGCTATGGCTACACCTTC. The chain uses TRBV12-3 or TRBV12-4 and TRBJ1-2; TRBD1 might be the D (6 bases). This CDR3 has 15 residues. V lost 3 bases to trimming and J lost 4 bases, with 15 bases between them.

This clonotype ranks as medium-sized. The chain employs TRBV12-3 or TRBV12-4 and TRBJ1-2, with a weak D call TRBD1 (5 bases). Between the trimmed V and J ends, which lost 5 bases and 6 bases, there was a span of 13 bases. The CDR3 has 13 amino acids. CDR3 in amino acids: CASSAQQGDGYTF. As DNA, the CDR3 is TGTGCCAGCAGTGCCCAGCAGGGTGATGGCTACACCTTC.

This clonotype is categorized as medium-sized (0.01 to 0.1%). The chain has TRBV12-3 or TRBV12-4 and TRBJ1-2; possible D gene TRBD1, 5 bases. V lost 4 bases to trimming and J lost 4 bases, with 13 bases between them. This CDR3 is built from 14 residues. CDR3 loop: CASSSRRTPYGYTF. The CDR3 bases are TGTGCCAGCAGTTCGCGACGGACACCCTATGGCTACACCTTC.

Ten or more counts support this clonotype. V usage is TRBV12-3 or TRBV12-4 and J usage is TRBJ1-2, with D uncertain. Trimming took off 10 bases at V and 2 bases at J, with 14 bases between the two ends. The CDR3 length is 13 residues. The CDR3: CAITDPLNYGYTF. DNA of the CDR3: TGTGCCATTACAGATCCACTGAACTATGGCTACACCTTC.

In its sample, this clonotype is medium-sized. The chain employs TRBV12-3 or TRBV12-4 and TRBJ1-2; D possibly corresponds to TRBD1 (5 bases). V shed 3 bases and J shed 4 bases, with 9 bases lying between them. The CDR3 length is 13 residues. CDR3 sequence (DNA): TGTGCCAGCAGTTTGGGACTCCCCTATGGCTACACCTTC. Translated: CASSLGLPYGYTF.

Judged by abundance, this clonotype is large. The chain joins TRBV12-3 or TRBV12-4 to TRBJ1-2; maybe TRBD1 (6 bases). The ends were cut back, 4 bases at V and 0 bases at J, with 21 bases in the middle. CDR3 length: 18 residues. This chain's CDR3 is CASSSEGLQGIANYGYTF. DNA for the CDR3: TGTGCCAGCAGTTCCGAAGGGCTCCAGGGGATAGCTAACTATGGCTACACCTTC.

This clonotype is large. The V gene is TRBV12-3 or TRBV12-4, the J gene TRBJ1-2; D is unresolved. Trimming removed 7 bases at V and 6 bases at J, with 12 bases between. The CDR3 loop spans 12 amino acids. The CDR3 DNA is TGTGCCAGCACTTTGACTGGGGATGGCTACACCTTC. Its translation: CASTLTGDGYTF.

This clonotype turned up a few times. V is TRBV12-3 or TRBV12-4 and J is TRBJ1-2; D is ambiguous. V was clipped by 4 bases and J by 0 bases, with 6 bases between them. The CDR3 runs to 13 residues. The CDR3 sequence: CASSSLTNYGYTF. The DNA for the CDR3 is TGTGCCAGCAGTTCGCTGACTAACTATGGCTACACCTTC.

This clonotype was found many times. This chain joins TRBV12-3 or TRBV12-4 and TRBJ1-2; 7 bases are shared with TRBD1. The CDR3 extends over 14 amino acids. V shed 8 bases, J shed 5 bases, and the junction held 11 bases outside the gene matches. CDR3 DNA: TGTGCCAGCGGTAGACAGGGCCCCTTGTATGGCTACACCTTC. Translated: CASGRQGPLYGYTF.

This clonotype was observed many times. V usage is TRBV12-3 or TRBV12-4 and J usage is TRBJ1-2, with D hard to call. V dropped 6 bases and J dropped 4 bases, with 12 bases sitting between them. This CDR3 spans 13 amino acids. The CDR3 region is CASSPGPRYGYTF. The CDR3 nucleotides are TGTGCCAGCAGCCCCGGACCACGCTATGGCTACACCTTC.

This clonotype is large within its sample. V and J are TRBV12-3 or TRBV12-4 and TRBJ1-2; the D gene is possibly TRBD1 (6 bases). V was trimmed by 6 bases and J by 3 bases, leaving 11 bases between them. The CDR3 spans 13 residues. CDR3 protein: CASRPQGDYGYTF. CDR3 nucleotide sequence: TGTGCCAGCAGGCCACAGGGTGACTATGGCTACACCTTC.

Judged by abundance, this clonotype is large. The rearrangement uses TRBV12-3 or TRBV12-4 and TRBJ1-2; no reliable D call. The CDR3 spans 12 residues. V shed 6 bases and J shed 6 bases, with 11 bases lying between them. The CDR3 loop reads CASRQGFDGYTF. CDR3 DNA sequence: TGTGCCAGCAGGCAAGGGTTCGATGGCTACACCTTC.

This clonotype is medium-sized by share. This rearrangement joins TRBV12-3 or TRBV12-4 to TRBJ1-2, with a possible D match to TRBD1 (5 bases). CDR3 length: 13 amino acids. The V and J ends lost 6 bases and 2 bases respectively, with 10 bases between them. The CDR3 spells CASRQGENYGYTF. CDR3 nucleotide sequence: TGTGCCAGCAGGCAGGGAGAAAACTATGGCTACACCTTC.

This clonotype is labeled as medium-sized. The chain has TRBV12-3 or TRBV12-4 and TRBJ1-2; 7 bases match TRBD1. V was clipped by 6 bases and J by 0 bases; unmatched bases: 13. This CDR3 spans 17 amino acids. Here the CDR3 DNA reads TGTGCCAGCAGCCAAACCGGGACAGCTCCTTCTAACTATGGCTACACCTTC. Translation: CASSQTGTAPSNYGYTF.

This clonotype was recorded many times. The genes are TRBV12-3 or TRBV12-4 and TRBJ1-2; D remains ambiguous. V was cut by 4 bases and J by 5 bases, with 14 bases left in between. The CDR3 contains 14 residues. The CDR3 nucleotides read TGTGCCAGCAGTTCCAGTCCCTCTGGGTATGGCTACACCTTC. Protein product: CASSSSPSGYGYTF.

This clonotype was seen at least ten times. The chain employs TRBV12-3 or TRBV12-4 and TRBJ1-2; possibly TRBD1 for D (5 bases). V lost 6 bases, J lost 8 bases, and 13 bases lay in between. The CDR3 is 12 residues long. CDR3 residues: CASRRRGSGYTF. CDR3 bases: TGTGCCAGCAGGAGGAGGGGAAGCGGCTACACCTTC.

This clonotype counts as medium-sized. The rearrangement uses TRBV12-3 or TRBV12-4 and TRBJ1-2; D is possibly TRBD1 (5 bases). V was cut by 6 bases and J by 1 base, with 18 bases left in between. The CDR3 spans 16 residues. The CDR3 DNA sequence: TGTGCCAGCAGCCATAGACAGACCGTATTTAACTATGGCTACACCTTC. It encodes CASSHRQTVFNYGYTF.

By proportion, this clonotype is large. The V gene is TRBV12-3 or TRBV12-4, the J gene TRBJ1-2; tentatively, D is TRBD1 (5 bases). This CDR3 has 13 amino acids. Between the trimmed V and J ends, which lost 4 bases and 3 bases, there was a span of 9 bases. The CDR3 sequence: CASSWGRDYGYTF. The DNA of the CDR3 is TGTGCCAGCAGTTGGGGACGAGACTATGGCTACACCTTC.

This clonotype is large. The rearrangement links TRBV12-3 or TRBV12-4 to TRBJ1-2, with unresolved D. The CDR3 consists of 13 residues. Deletions cut 6 bases from V and 4 bases from J, with 12 bases between. In DNA form, the CDR3 reads TGTGCCAGCAGAAAGGCCCAAACCTATGGCTACACCTTC. Translated, it gives CASRKAQTYGYTF.

This clonotype is termed large. V is TRBV12-3 or TRBV12-4 and J is TRBJ1-2; 9 positions match TRBD1. This CDR3 is built from 14 residues. The ends lost 8 bases at V and 4 bases at J; junction bases unmatched: 8. The CDR3 DNA follows: TGTGCCAGCCGTACCGGGACAGGGTTCTATGGCTACACCTTC. Translation: CASRTGTGFYGYTF.

By its share, this clonotype is large. V and J are TRBV12-3 or TRBV12-4 and TRBJ1-2; 7 nucleotides match TRBD1. This CDR3 spans 13 amino acids. J gave up 4 bases and V 5 bases, and 4 bases lay outside the gene matches. CDR3 DNA sequence: TGTGCCAGCAGTCGAACAGGGGTCTATGGCTACACCTTC. Translated: CASSRTGVYGYTF.

This clonotype rates as large. V and J are TRBV12-3 or TRBV12-4 and TRBJ1-2; D unresolved. The length of the CDR3 is 11 residues. The ends were cut back, 4 bases at V and 0 bases at J, with 0 bases in the middle. The CDR3 DNA reads TGTGCCAGCAGTTCTAACTATGGCTACACCTTC. Translated, it gives CASSSNYGYTF.

This clonotype was counted at least ten times. This CDR3 reads CASRRLPGTGYGYTF. CDR3 sequence (DNA): TGTGCCAGCAGGAGACTTCCCGGGACAGGTTATGGCTACACCTTC. The chain employs TRBV12-3 or TRBV12-4 and TRBJ1-2, with 8 bases identical to TRBD1. This CDR3 has 15 residues. Trimming removed 6 bases from V and 5 bases from J; junction bases left unmatched: 11.

By share, this clonotype counts as medium-sized. The chain is built from TRBV12-3 or TRBV12-4 and TRBJ1-2; 7 positions match TRBD1. The length of the CDR3 is 15 residues. J gave up 4 bases and V 10 bases, and 15 bases lay outside the gene matches. CDR3 amino acids: CATMEWSGTAYGYTF. The CDR3 nucleotides are TGTGCCACCATGGAATGGTCCGGGACAGCCTATGGCTACACCTTC.